These T cell receptor beta chains were read from a single sample in a study of cytomegalovirus exposure and HLA in healthy donors. Clones were sequenced by immunoSEQ multiplex PCR, and TCRdb holds only the in-frame ones, with some missing. This sample has some 100,000 clones; about 74% occur once, and the top ten carry 4.5% to 5%. Sample: PBMCs. Receptors originate from a woman aged 18-30 years in good health and CMV-seropositive. Each CDR3 is given with its conserved first and last residue. D genes are given only for firm matches. Rows give clone size only sometimes, using once, few, many, or a class for an expanded clone.

clone_size d_call j_call v_call cdr3_aa cdr3_nt
NA TRBD1 TRBJ1-1 TRBV5-4 CASSPGQGANTEAFF TGTGCCAGCAGCCCGGGACAGGGGGCAAACACTGAAGCTTTCTTT
few TRBD1 TRBJ2-3 TRBV25-1 CASSGLQGETDTQYF TGTGCCAGCAGTGGATTACAGGGGGAGACAGATACGCAGTATTTT
NA TRBD2 TRBJ2-5 TRBV11-2 CASSWGGETQYF TGTGCCAGCAGCTGGGGAGGGGAGACCCAGTACTTC
NA TRBD2 TRBJ2-3 TRBV7-9 CASSVLAGGPTDTQYF TGTGCCAGCAGCGTACTAGCGGGAGGGCCAACAGATACGCAGTATTTT
few NA TRBJ2-7 TRBV7-9 CASSLAREPYEQYF TGTGCCAGCAGCTTAGCACGGGAGCCCTACGAGCAGTACTTC
NA TRBD1 TRBJ1-1 TRBV28 CASTIPGTANTEAFF TGTGCCAGCACCATCCCCGGGACAGCGAACACTGAAGCTTTCTTT
NA NA TRBJ2-1 TRBV5-1 CASSLKHEGHNEQFF TGCGCCAGCAGCTTGAAGCACGAGGGCCACAATGAGCAGTTCTTC
NA TRBD1 TRBJ1-6 TRBV29-1 CSVGTGTESSPLHF TGCAGCGTCGGGACCGGGACAGAATCTTCACCCCTCCACTTT
NA TRBD1 TRBJ1-1 TRBV5-1 CASSLDGLQGAGGEAFF TGCGCCAGCAGCTTGGATGGCCTCCAGGGGGCAGGGGGTGAAGCTTTCTTT
NA NA TRBJ2-1 TRBV5-1 CASSLDRNEQFF TGCGCCAGCAGCTTGGACAGAAATGAGCAGTTCTTC
NA TRBD2 TRBJ2-7 TRBV4-3 CASGEGLAGGPYEQYF TGCGCCAGCGGCGAGGGACTAGCGGGAGGTCCTTACGAGCAGTACTTC
NA NA TRBJ2-3 TRBV30 CAWARRERDTQYF TGTGCCTGGGCCCGAAGGGAGCGAGATACGCAGTATTTT
few NA TRBJ1-2 TRBV29-1 CSVEEFSMGQGGYGYTF TGCAGCGTTGAAGAGTTCTCAATGGGGCAGGGAGGCTATGGCTACACCTTC
NA NA TRBJ1-2 TRBV4-1 CASSQELSYGYTF TGCGCCAGCAGCCAAGAACTGAGCTATGGCTACACCTTC
NA TRBD1 TRBJ1-2 TRBV10-3 CAISDRGNYGYTF TGTGCCATCAGTGACAGGGGGAACTATGGCTACACCTTC
NA TRBD1 TRBJ1-4 TRBV7-9 CASSWGQDNEKLFF TGTGCCAGCAGCTGGGGACAGGATAATGAAAAACTGTTTTTT
NA TRBD1 TRBJ1-2 TRBV5-4 CASSSGQVLSTNYGYTF TGTGCCAGCAGCTCCGGACAGGTTCTTTCTACTAACTATGGCTACACCTTC
few TRBD2 TRBJ2-1 TRBV7-3 CASSASGTSGKNEQFF TGTGCCAGCAGCGCGTCCGGGACTAGCGGGAAAAATGAGCAGTTCTTC
NA TRBD1 TRBJ1-1 TRBV19 CASSIPGGVGTEAFF TGTGCCAGTAGTATTCCAGGGGGCGTGGGCACTGAAGCTTTCTTT
NA NA TRBJ1-1 TRBV6-5 CASSFNSNTEAFF TGTGCCAGCAGTTTTAATTCGAACACTGAAGCTTTCTTT
NA NA TRBJ2-1 TRBV6-5 CASSYQNGDNEQFF TGTGCCAGCAGTTACCAAAACGGTGACAATGAGCAGTTCTTC
once TRBD2 TRBJ2-7 TRBV27 CASTPPGGDEQYF TGTGCCAGCACTCCCCCCGGGGGGGACGAGCAGTACTTC
NA TRBD2 TRBJ2-1 TRBV5-1 CASSLVASGSYEQFF TGCGCCAGCAGCTTGGTAGCTAGCGGGAGCTATGAGCAGTTCTTC
NA NA TRBJ2-3 TRBV4-3 CASSQEIGLVPTDTQYF TGCGCCAGCAGCCAAGAAATAGGTCTAGTTCCCACAGATACGCAGTATTTT
NA TRBD2 TRBJ2-5 TRBV5-4 CASSSEKGAGVEEQYF TGTGCCAGCAGCTCCGAAAAGGGAGCGGGAGTTGAGGAGCAGTACTTC
once NA TRBJ2-1 TRBV18 CASSPGLHNEQFF TGTGCCAGCTCACCGGGACTCCACAATGAGCAGTTCTTC
few NA TRBJ2-3 TRBV28 CASSTAGTGTDTQYF TGTGCCAGCAGTACCGCCGGGACTGGCACAGATACGCAGTATTTT
NA NA TRBJ1-1 TRBV7-8 CASSFGQPNTEAFF TGTGCCAGCAGCTTTGGACAGCCGAACACTGAAGCTTTCTTT
NA NA TRBJ2-7 TRBV7-2 CASSRSAYEQYF TGTGCCAGCAGCCGCAGCGCCTACGAGCAGTACTTC
few NA TRBJ2-5 TRBV30 CACVAGLETQYF TGTGCCTGTGTAGCTGGCTTAGAGACCCAGTACTTC
NA TRBD2 TRBJ2-1 TRBV7-8 CASGRAGVDEQFF TGTGCCAGCGGCCGAGCGGGAGTGGATGAGCAGTTCTTC
NA TRBD2 TRBJ2-1 TRBV7-3 CASSAHSGREVDEQFF TGTGCCAGCAGCGCCCATAGCGGGAGGGAAGTCGATGAGCAGTTCTTC
NA TRBD2 TRBJ2-7 TRBV7-9 CASSLGWGGRALDEQYF TGTGCCAGCAGCTTAGGATGGGGCGGGAGGGCCCTCGACGAGCAGTACTTC
NA TRBD2 TRBJ2-7 TRBV6-6 CASSSGTSGYEQYF TGTGCCAGCAGTTCCGGGACTAGCGGGTACGAGCAGTACTTC
few TRBD2 TRBJ2-3 TRBV6-6 CASSNLAGTSTDTQYF TGTGCCAGCAGTAACCTAGCGGGGACTAGCACAGATACGCAGTATTTT
NA NA TRBJ1-3 TRBV7-2 CASSSSGGSGNTIYF TGTGCCAGCAGCAGTAGTGGGGGGTCTGGAAACACCATATATTTT
NA NA TRBJ1-1 TRBV6-5 CASSYSKGWAGIKAFF TGTGCCAGCAGTTACTCGAAAGGTTGGGCGGGGATAAAAGCTTTCTTT
NA TRBD2 TRBJ2-7 TRBV7-9 CASSPQRTSGYEQYF TGTGCCAGCAGCCCACAACGGACTAGCGGGTACGAGCAGTACTTC
few NA TRBJ1-5 TRBV2 CASSERERGNQPQHF TGTGCCAGCAGTGAAAGGGAGCGAGGCAATCAGCCCCAGCATTTT
NA NA TRBJ2-1 TRBV30 CAWSVMGLPLYNEQFF TGTGCCTGGAGTGTAATGGGGCTCCCACTCTACAATGAGCAGTTCTTC
NA TRBD2 TRBJ2-1 TRBV27 CASSSAPGLKIF TGTGCCAGCAGTTCTGCACCGGGACTAAAAATCTTC
NA TRBD1 TRBJ2-3 TRBV7-9 CASSLVGTAPDTQYF TGTGCCAGCAGCTTAGTCGGGACAGCCCCAGATACGCAGTATTTT
NA TRBD2 TRBJ2-7 TRBV7-2 CASSLYPSGRGNEQYF TGTGCCAGCAGCTTATATCCTAGCGGGAGAGGCAACGAGCAGTACTTC
once NA TRBJ2-5 TRBV27 CASSMRRDGTQYF TGTGCCAGCAGCATGAGGAGGGACGGGACCCAGTACTTC
NA TRBD1 TRBJ2-7 TRBV6-1 CASRDRAAYEQYF TGTGCCAGCAGGGACAGGGCGGCCTACGAGCAGTACTTC
NA TRBD2 TRBJ2-5 TRBV5-1 CASSLGTSGQETQYF TGCGCCAGCAGCTTGGGGACTAGCGGCCAAGAGACCCAGTACTTC
NA NA TRBJ2-4 TRBV30 CAWSVERVIGKNIQYF TGTGCCTGGAGTGTTGAGAGGGTAATTGGCAAAAACATTCAGTACTTC
NA NA TRBJ2-5 TRBV7-6 CASSSRPGHSYQETQYF TGTGCCAGCAGCTCCCGACCGGGACACTCGTACCAAGAGACCCAGTACTTC
NA TRBD1 TRBJ1-2 TRBV14 CASSHFGTGEGYTF TGTGCCAGCAGCCATTTCGGGACAGGGGAAGGCTACACCTTC
NA NA TRBJ2-6 TRBV4-3 CASSRSKNTGSGANVLTF TGCGCCAGCAGCCGATCCAAGAATACGGGCTCTGGGGCCAACGTCCTGACTTTC
NA NA TRBJ2-5 TRBV10-3 CAISETDWETQYF TGTGCCATCAGTGAGACAGATTGGGAGACCCAGTACTTC
NA NA TRBJ2-5 TRBV25-1 CASSEYGRAETQYF TGTGCCAGCAGTGAATACGGCAGGGCGGAGACCCAGTACTTC
NA NA TRBJ2-7 TRBV5-4 CASSQGGNSYEQYF TGTGCCAGCAGCCAGGGGGGAAACTCCTACGAGCAGTACTTC
NA TRBD1 TRBJ1-2 TRBV7-9 CASSSQNLGTAYGYTF TGTGCCAGCAGCTCCCAAAATCTAGGGACAGCCTATGGCTACACCTTC
NA TRBD2 TRBJ2-1 TRBV5-1 CASSSPISGSSYNEQFF TGCGCCAGCAGCTCACCTATAAGCGGGAGTTCCTACAATGAGCAGTTCTTC
NA NA TRBJ2-1 TRBV30 CAWGPVAGYYNEQFF TGTGCCTGGGGGCCTGTGGCGGGGTACTACAATGAGCAGTTCTTC
few TRBD1 TRBJ2-7 TRBV5-1 CASSLATGGSYEQYF TGCGCCAGCAGCTTGGCCACAGGGGGCTCCTACGAGCAGTACTTC